This TCR beta chain came from a study of shared clonotypes between healthy human individuals. This clone was observed at least ten times. Its antigen is not known. Study-level points and caveats: Non-shared clonotypes had lower generation probabilities than those shared by all four donors.

Profiling relied on immunoSEQ multiplex PCR, and the TCRdb table lists in-frame clones only, not all of them. The data contain over 950,000 clones, around three quarters of them singletons. Trimming removed 1 base from V and 4 bases from J; junction bases left unmatched: 7. The CDR3 totals 16 residues. Germline V lookup: CDR1 SGHRS, CDR2 YFSETQ. The origin of this receptor is a man between 18 and 29 years old in good health. Some clones in this sample may be carry-over from other donors' samples. This chain connects TRBV5-1 to TRBJ2-1; 8 bases are a match to TRBD1. Sequencing was performed on memory CD4+ T cells from PBMCs. The subset denotes: CD45RA-negative fraction. The CDR3 spells CASSLRTGQVYNEQFF. The CDR3 DNA reads TGCGCCAGCAGCTTGAGGACGGGACAGGTATACAATGAGCAGTTCTTC.